Below are 20 T cell receptor beta chains sequenced from a single sample in a study of shared clonotypes between healthy human individuals. It was CD45RO-negative cells, positively selected for CCR7, that made up naive CD8 cells, with terminally differentiated effector memory CD45RA+ cells excluded. Data came from immunoSEQ multiplex PCR; TCRdb stores just in-frame clones and leaves some out. The table lists around 2.1 million clones, just over 90% of them singletons. Material for sequencing was naive CD8+ T cells from PBMCs. These receptors came from a man younger than 35 in good health. Some clones in this sample may be carry-over from other donors' samples.

The chain uses TRBV27 and TRBJ2-3; D is perhaps TRBD2 (6 bases). The CDR3 contains 16 residues. CDR1 is MNHEY and CDR2 is SMNVEV in the germline V gene (reference sequence). The V end lost 2 bases, the J end lost 2 bases, and 14 bases lay between the germline ends. The CDR3 here is CASSLKAGYSTDTQYF. The CDR3 bases are TGTGCCAGCAGTTTAAAGGCGGGATACTCCACAGATACGCAGTATTTT.

This sequence joins TRBV27 and TRBJ1-2; D is unresolved. Germline V CDR1 and CDR2: MNHEY, SMNVEV (reference sequence). This CDR3 is built from 16 residues. V was trimmed by 5 bases and J by 6 bases, leaving 22 bases between them. The CDR3 DNA follows: TGTGCCAGCAGTCTTCTCTCTAGTTTCACAATCCATGGCTACACCTTC. Encoded protein: CASSLLSSFTIHGYTF.

The chain links TRBV2 to TRBJ2-3, with 10 bases lining up with TRBD1. V lost 5 bases, J lost 3 bases, and 5 bases stayed unmatched. CDR1 and CDR2 (germline): SNHLY, FYNNEI. CDR3 length: 15 amino acids. The CDR3, as DNA: TGTGCCAGCAGTTCTCGGGACAGGGGTACAGATACGCAGTATTTT. Encoded protein: CASSSRDRGTDTQYF. The complete variable domain, with remaining parts taken from reference TRBV2 and TRBJ2-3, reads EPEVTQTPSHQVTQMGQEVILRCVPISNHLYFYWYRQILGQKVEFLVSFYNNEISEKSEIFDDQFSVERPDGSNFTLKIRSTKLEDSAMYFCASSSRDRGTDTQYFGPGTRLTVL.

The chain uses TRBV4-1 and TRBJ1-5; possible D gene TRBD1, 5 bases. Per the germline V gene, CDR1 is MGHRA and CDR2 is YSYEKL. Trimming removed 10 bases at V and 0 bases at J, with 13 bases between. The CDR3 length is 14 residues. The CDR3 coding sequence is TGCGCCACCGAATCAGGGTATAGCAATCAGCCCCAGCATTTT. Its translation is CATESGYSNQPQHF.

This clone was observed once. V gene TRBV2 combines with J gene TRBJ2-5; weak D call: TRBD1 (6 bases). Trimming stripped 5 bases from V and 5 bases from J, with 15 bases between. There are 14 residues in the CDR3. The germline V gene encodes CDR1 SNHLY and CDR2 FYNNEI. The CDR3 DNA is TGTGCCAGCAGTTCGACCGGACAGTGGGAGACCCAGTACTTC. This gives the protein CASSSTGQWETQYF.

This CDR3 reads CASSSRGDKTNEKLFF. In nucleotides, the CDR3 is TGTGCCAGCAGCTCCAGGGGGGACAAAACTAATGAAAAACTGTTTTTT. The V call is TRBV13, the J call TRBJ1-4, with TRBD1 identical over 7 bases. CDR1 is PRHDT and CDR2 is FYEKMQ in the germline V gene (reference sequence). CDR3 length: 16 amino acids. The trim removed 4 bases at V and 1 base at J, leaving 6 bases unmatched.

This chain links TRBV23-1 with TRBJ2-5, with D hard to call. TRBV23-1 is given ORF status, its function remaining uncertain. This CDR3 spans 14 amino acids. With 0 bases removed from V and 7 bases from J, the gap between germline ends came to 12 bases. The CDR3 DNA is TGCGCCAGCAGTCAATCTGAGAGTGTAGGGACCCAGTACTTC. Protein sequence: CASSQSESVGTQYF.

V usage is TRBV19 and J usage is TRBJ1-1; no clear D gene. Germline values: CDR1 LNHDA, CDR2 SQIVND (reference sequence). The CDR3 covers 14 residues. Trimming took off 1 base at V and 5 bases at J, with 11 bases between the two ends. The DNA of the CDR3 is TGTGCCAGTAGTATAGGGTACGCGAAGACTGAAGCTTTCTTT. Protein sequence: CASSIGYAKTEAFF.

This sequence joins TRBV4-1 and TRBJ2-7; 7 nucleotides align to TRBD2. V dropped 4 bases and J dropped 2; count of bases not matched to a gene: 11. CDR1 MGHRA and CDR2 YSYEKL come from the germline V gene. This CDR3 is 16 amino acids long. This CDR3 reads CASSLAPGGGPYEQYF. CDR3 nucleotides: TGCGCCAGCAGCCTAGCACCGGGGGGAGGTCCCTACGAGCAGTACTTC.

The chain combines TRBV6-5 with TRBJ1-3, with a possible D match to TRBD1 (5 bases). CDR3 length: 14 amino acids. With 2 bases removed from V and 2 bases from J, the gap between germline ends came to 7 bases. Per the germline V gene, CDR1 is MNHEY and CDR2 is SVGAGI. The CDR3 bases are TGTGCCAGCAGTTACCAGGGAGCTGGAAACACCATATATTTT. Translated, it gives CASSYQGAGNTIYF.

This clone appeared once. V and J are TRBV4-2 and TRBJ1-1; tentatively, D is TRBD1 (5 bases). The V gene lost 5 bases and the J gene lost 0 bases, with 10 bases spanning the gap. Germline V gives CDR1 LGHNA, CDR2 YNFKEQ. The CDR3 runs to 14 residues. The CDR3 loop is CASSLTEMNTEAFF. CDR3 in DNA: TGTGCCAGCAGCTTGACAGAGATGAACACTGAAGCTTTCTTT.

The V call is TRBV29-1, the J call TRBJ2-3; the match to TRBD1 covers 9 bases. The germline gives CDR1 SQVTM, CDR2 ANQGSEA. The CDR3 has 16 residues. The trim removed 0 bases at V and 4 bases at J, leaving 8 bases unmatched. DNA for the CDR3: TGCAGCGTTGAAGATGGTCGGGACAGGGTCCCAGATACGCAGTATTTT. The encoded protein is CSVEDGRDRVPDTQYF.

The J gene is TRBJ2-7, the V gene TRBV6-6; the D is unclear. Looked up from germline, CDR1 is MNHNY and CDR2 is SVGAGI (reference sequence). This CDR3 has 15 amino acids. V gave up 0 bases and J gave up 0 bases, with 9 bases separating them. The CDR3 DNA sequence: TGTGCCAGCAGTTACTCGAGTGACGGCTCCTACGAGCAGTACTTC. It encodes CASSYSSDGSYEQYF.

About this clone itself: Other DNA variants within this sample encode the same CDR3. This chain uses TRBV28 with TRBJ1-3; a weak D match, TRBD1 (5 bases). Trimming removed 3 bases from V and 4 bases from J, with 13 bases in between. This CDR3 comprises 15 residues. Germline CDR1 reads MDHEN; CDR2 reads SYDVKM. This CDR3 reads CASSLSGSSGNTIYF. CDR3 bases: TGTGCCAGCAGTTTGTCAGGGTCGAGCGGAAACACCATATATTTT.

J is TRBJ2-5 and V is TRBV7-9, with a weak D call TRBD1 (7 bases). Gene TRBJ2-7 matches the end of the DNA better, so the J call may be wrong. The CDR3 covers 13 residues. Per germline, CDR1 SEHNR and CDR2 FQNEAQ (reference sequence). DNA of the CDR3: TGTGCCAGCAGGGCGGGGACAGCCTACGAGCAGTACTTC. It is translated as CASRAGTAYEQYF.

The chain uses TRBV10-3 and TRBJ1-2; D remains ambiguous. Trimming pared 3 bases from V and 8 bases from J, leaving 16 bases between. Germline loops: CDR1 ENHRY, CDR2 SYGVKD. CDR3 length: 14 residues. CDR3 sequence (DNA): TGTGCCATCAGTGATAATCATTTGGCTGCGGGCTACACCTTC. This codes for CAISDNHLAAGYTF.

This sequence joins TRBV11-2 and TRBJ2-7; TRBD2 is a possible D gene (5 bases). This CDR3 is built from 13 residues. Per the germline V gene, CDR1 is SGHAT and CDR2 is FQNNGV. V was pared by 5 bases and J by 2 bases, with 10 bases between. CDR3 bases: TGTGCCAGCAGCCCCGGGGTGCCCTACGAGCAGTACTTC. This sequence encodes CASSPGVPYEQYF. Together with reference TRBV11-2 and TRBJ2-7, the CDR3 gives the full variable domain: EAGVAQSPRYKIIEKRQSVAFWCNPISGHATLYWYQQILGQGPKLLIQFQNNGVVDDSQLPKDRFSAERLKGVDSTLKIQPAKLEDSAVYLCASSPGVPYEQYFGPGTRLTVT.

As to this clone: Just one base apart from a much larger clone, this may be a read error. V and J are TRBV7-6 and TRBJ2-7; no clear D. Trimming cost V 2 bases and J 2 bases, with 1 base left between them. CDR3 length equals 11 residues. The germline CDR1 and CDR2 sequences are SGHVS and FNYEAQ. For the CDR3, the DNA is TGTGCCAGCAGCTTAACCTACGAGCAGTACTTC. This codes for CASSLTYEQYF.

Comments on this clone: Other DNA sequences from this sample encode an identical CDR3 as well. The chain joins TRBV10-1 to TRBJ2-7, with D hard to call. V shed 0 bases and J shed 0 bases, with 3 bases lying between them. Per the germline V gene, CDR1 is WNHNN and CDR2 is SYGVQD (reference sequence). This CDR3 has 13 amino acids. The CDR3 DNA follows: TGCGCCAGCAGTGAGTCGGCCTCCTACGAGCAGTACTTC. It codes for CASSESASYEQYF.

This chain links TRBV19 with TRBJ1-2, with D possibly matching TRBD1 (6 bases). This CDR3 has 15 amino acids. Germline CDR1 reads LNHDA; CDR2 reads SQIVND (reference sequence). Trimming stripped 7 bases from V and 4 bases from J, with 19 bases between. The DNA of the CDR3 is TGTGCCAGTACCACATCTCCAGGGACACTCTATGGCTACACCTTC. Translated, it gives CASTTSPGTLYGYTF.